One T cell receptor (beta chain) is described in this entry. Its antigen is not identified. Among the unsorted PBMC samples, replicate PCRs used roughly 0.3 ug DNA, 30,000 to 35,000 T cell genomes. The assay was immunoSEQ multiplex PCR, and TCRdb's table has in-frame clones only and misses some. This sample has fewer than 600,000 clones, with 60% to 85% found just once. This record comes from a study of shared clonotypes between healthy human individuals. Study-wide results and limits: Only blood underwent sampling, and tissue repertoires likely differ.

CDR1 is MGHDK and CDR2 is SYGVNS in the germline V gene. CDR3 size: 16 residues. Trimming took off 1 base at V and 5 bases at J, with 17 bases between the two ends. Unsorted samples used roughly 95 million PBMCs for genomic DNA. The sequencing sample was made of PBMCs. The TCR originated in a woman between 40 and 55 years old in good health. Some clones in this sample may be carry-over from other donors' samples. The chain links TRBV25-1 to TRBJ2-5, with D tentatively TRBD2 (6 bases). CDR3 DNA sequence: TGTGCCAGCAGTGAATTTTGGGGAGGAGGGGTGGAGACCCAGTACTTC. Encoded protein: CASSEFWGGGVETQYF.